The T cell receptor (beta chain) described here comes from a study of cytomegalovirus exposure and HLA in healthy donors. General study points: By HLA locus, TCR association rates varied in a later analysis, with DRB1 showing the most and HLA-C the fewest.

It was with 60 Vbeta and 13 Jbeta primers that the PCR ran. Data came from immunoSEQ multiplex PCR; TCRdb stores just in-frame clones and leaves some out. The data show tens of thousands of clones, about 78% seen once. This clone was counted a few times. Its target is not known. Germline loops: CDR1 SGHRS, CDR2 YFSETQ. With 9 bases removed from V and 3 bases from J, the gap between germline ends came to 18 bases. The CDR3 is 15 amino acids. The specimen was PBMCs. V usage is TRBV5-1 and J usage is TRBJ1-4; TRBD1 is a possible D gene (5 bases). This receptor was identified in a man aged 18 to 30 in good health and CMV-seropositive. The CDR3, as DNA: TGCGCCACCCCGCGGGACGTCAGGGCTAATGAAAAACTGTTTTTT. Its protein product is CATPRDVRANEKLFF.